The rows below give T cell receptor beta chains drawn from one sample of a study of blood T cell repertoires in COVID-19. Only in-frame clones appear in the TCRdb table, and some are missing; sequencing was by immunoSEQ multiplex PCR. The sample yields 100,000 to 150,000 clones, around four fifths seen once. Input material: PBMCs or T cells enriched from blood (not recorded which). Receptors were obtained from a man aged 40-49 years with acute COVID-19. The CDR3 runs from the conserved cysteine through the conserved F or W. The D gene is left open where the match is weak. For some rows the clone size is stated as once, few or many, or as a class when expanded; others skip it.

TRBV3-1/TRBV3-2	-	TRBJ1-4	-	CASSQEWREARGNEKLFF	TGTGCCAGCAGCCAAGAATGGAGAGAGGCCAGGGGAAATGAAAAACTGTTTTTT
TRBV6-4	-	TRBJ2-5	medium-sized	CASSEPRETQYF	TGTGCCAGCAGTGAACCTCGGGAGACCCAGTACTTC
TRBV19	-	TRBJ2-5	-	CASSPRGAEETQYF	TGTGCCAGTAGCCCTCGGGGGGCGGAAGAGACCCAGTACTTC
TRBV7-9	-	TRBJ2-7	-	CASSPGPGLGRGEQYF	TGTGCCAGCAGCCCGGGCCCGGGGTTGGGGCGGGGAGAGCAGTACTTC
TRBV19	TRBD2	TRBJ2-5	-	CASSRLAGQETQYF	TGTGCCAGTAGCCGACTAGCGGGGCAAGAGACCCAGTACTTC
TRBV7-2	TRBD2	TRBJ2-2	-	CASSPSLAGTGELFF	TGTGCCAGCAGCCCGTCGTTAGCGGGCACCGGGGAGCTGTTTTTT
TRBV9	TRBD1	TRBJ2-1	-	CASSEASGTVYNEQFF	TGTGCCAGCAGCGAGGCGTCCGGGACAGTCTACAATGAGCAGTTCTTC
TRBV28	-	TRBJ1-1	-	CASSSAGRRAFF	TGTGCCAGCAGTTCCGCGGGGAGGAGAGCTTTCTTT
TRBV18	TRBD1	TRBJ1-2	-	CASSQVSGQNSYGYTF	TGTGCCAGCTCACAAGTCTCGGGACAGAATAGCTATGGCTACACCTTC
TRBV28	TRBD1	TRBJ2-7	-	CASRRADRGNEQYF	TGTGCCAGCAGGCGCGCGGACAGGGGCAACGAGCAGTACTTC
TRBV7-8	TRBD1	TRBJ1-2	-	CASSLGGTGDGYTF	TGTGCCAGCAGCTTAGGAGGAACAGGGGATGGCTACACCTTC
TRBV19	TRBD1	TRBJ2-3	-	CASSITQGPSTDTQYF	TGTGCCAGTAGTATCACACAGGGGCCTAGCACAGATACGCAGTATTTT
TRBV5-1	-	TRBJ2-3	-	CASSLAEGVSTDTQYF	TGCGCCAGCAGCTTGGCCGAGGGGGTAAGCACAGATACGCAGTATTTT
TRBV24-1	-	TRBJ1-3	-	CATSDLFGRGGGNTIYF	TGTGCCACCAGTGATTTGTTCGGCAGGGGCGGGGGAAACACCATATATTTT
TRBV10-3	-	TRBJ1-2	-	CAISESGGTSHYGYTF	TGTGCCATCAGTGAGTCTGGAGGGACGAGCCACTATGGCTACACCTTC
TRBV2	-	TRBJ2-3	-	CASSGSRGSSTDTQYF	TGTGCCAGCAGTGGCTCCAGGGGATCTAGCACAGATACGCAGTATTTT
TRBV6-1	-	TRBJ1-1	few	CASSDSGFNTEAFF	TGTGCCAGCAGTGATTCCGGGTTTAACACTGAAGCTTTCTTT
TRBV25-1	TRBD2	TRBJ2-7	-	CASSDGGIYEQYF	TGTGCCAGCAGTGACGGGGGGATTTACGAGCAGTACTTC
TRBV4-2	TRBD2	TRBJ2-1	few	CASSRLAGGSYNEQFF	TGTGCCAGCAGCCGTCTAGCGGGAGGGTCCTACAATGAGCAGTTCTTC
TRBV18	TRBD2	TRBJ2-2	-	CASSLGGGTGELFF	TGTGCCAGCTCCCTAGGCGGGGGCACCGGGGAGCTGTTTTTT
TRBV28	TRBD1	TRBJ1-4	once	CASRTGLGEKLFF	TGTGCCAGCAGGACAGGGTTAGGGGAAAAACTGTTTTTT
TRBV6-5	-	TRBJ1-2	-	CASSSDQGLWGYTF	TGTGCCAGCAGTTCGGATCAGGGGTTGTGGGGCTACACCTTC
TRBV5-1	TRBD2	TRBJ2-1	-	CASRDSGEYNEQFF	TGCGCCAGCAGGGATAGCGGGGAGTACAATGAGCAGTTCTTC
TRBV27	TRBD1	TRBJ1-2	-	CASSLEPPNRGANYGYTF	TGTGCCAGCAGTTTAGAGCCCCCCAACAGGGGAGCTAACTATGGCTACACCTTC
TRBV5-6	-	TRBJ2-4	-	CASSSDIVAKNIQYF	TGTGCCAGCAGCTCGGACATCGTAGCCAAAAACATTCAGTACTTC
TRBV5-1	TRBD1	TRBJ1-2	-	CASSFWDRGDYGYTF	TGCGCCAGCAGCTTTTGGGACAGGGGGGACTATGGCTACACCTTC
TRBV28	TRBD1	TRBJ2-3	-	CASTAGTGAADTQYF	TGTGCCAGCACTGCCGGGACAGGGGCGGCAGATACGCAGTATTTT
TRBV5-6	TRBD1	TRBJ2-1	-	CASIPKGQTYNEQFF	TGTGCCAGCATTCCGAAGGGACAGACCTACAATGAGCAGTTCTTC
TRBV19	TRBD1	TRBJ2-7	-	CANPTPGQGNEQYF	TGTGCCAACCCGACGCCGGGACAGGGGAACGAGCAGTACTTC
TRBV11-2	-	TRBJ2-1	-	CASSRSVAAYNEQFF	TGTGCCAGCAGCCGTTCTGTCGCGGCCTACAATGAGCAGTTCTTC
TRBV5-1	-	TRBJ1-4	-	CASSPGQKGEKLFF	TGCGCCAGCAGCCCCGGACAGAAAGGGGAAAAACTGTTTTTT
TRBV5-1	-	TRBJ1-6	-	CASSPEGGNPLHF	TGCGCCAGCAGCCCCGAGGGGGGGAACCCCCTCCACTTT
TRBV5-8	TRBD2	TRBJ2-3	-	CASRSGLAGVGDTQYF	TGTGCCAGCAGATCCGGACTAGCGGGAGTGGGGGATACGCAGTATTTT
TRBV9	TRBD2	TRBJ2-5	-	CASSTLAGAGETQYF	TGTGCCAGCAGCACCTTAGCGGGAGCGGGAGAGACCCAGTACTTC
TRBV6-2/TRBV6-3	TRBD2	TRBJ2-7	-	CASNPAASGRSTYEQYF	TGTGCCAGCAACCCCGCCGCTAGCGGGAGAAGTACCTACGAGCAGTACTTC
TRBV6-4	TRBD2	TRBJ2-2	-	CASSLSGEGTGELFF	TGTGCCAGCAGTCTAAGCGGGGAAGGCACCGGGGAGCTGTTTTTT
TRBV28	-	TRBJ1-2	once	CASSLTAYGYTF	TGTGCCAGCAGTTTAACAGCATATGGCTACACCTTC
TRBV5-1	TRBD1	TRBJ1-3	-	CASSLAGQGDTIYF	TGCGCCAGCAGCTTGGCTGGACAGGGGGACACCATATATTTT
TRBV7-3	TRBD2	TRBJ2-7	-	CASSLSAGVMYEQYF	TGTGCCAGCAGCTTAAGTGCGGGAGTAATGTACGAGCAGTACTTC
TRBV7-2	-	TRBJ1-2	-	CASSLQGTNYGYTF	TGTGCCAGCAGCTTACAGGGTACTAACTATGGCTACACCTTC
TRBV2	-	TRBJ2-7	-	CASSEGVSEAYEQYF	TGTGCCAGCAGTGAAGGCGTTAGCGAAGCCTACGAGCAGTACTTC
TRBV19	TRBD1	TRBJ1-6	-	CASSGTVNSPLHF	TGTGCCAGTAGTGGGACAGTCAATTCACCCCTCCACTTT
TRBV19	-	TRBJ2-1	-	CASSIILENEQFF	TGTGCCAGTAGCATCATACTAGAAAATGAGCAGTTCTTC
TRBV5-1	TRBD2	TRBJ2-6	-	CASSWGLSSGANVLTF	TGCGCCAGCAGCTGGGGACTAAGCTCTGGGGCCAACGTCCTGACTTTC
TRBV2	-	TRBJ2-1	-	CASTRLRGNEQFF	TGTGCCAGCACAAGGTTGAGAGGTAATGAGCAGTTCTTC
TRBV6-5	TRBD1	TRBJ1-5	-	CASSTGTVRNQPQHF	TGTGCCAGCAGTACCGGGACAGTCCGCAATCAGCCCCAGCATTTT
TRBV5-1	TRBD2	TRBJ2-7	few	CASSLDGRASAYEQYF	TGCGCCAGCAGCTTGGACGGGAGGGCCAGCGCCTACGAGCAGTACTTC
TRBV16	-	TRBJ1-2	few	CASSERTDSNYGYTF	TGTGCCAGCAGCGAGCGGACTGATTCTAACTATGGCTACACCTTC
TRBV30	-	TRBJ2-7	-	CAWRDSRYEQYF	TGTGCCTGGAGGGACAGTAGGTACGAGCAGTACTTC
TRBV27	TRBD1	TRBJ2-7	-	CASSAGQGRGYEQYF	TGTGCCAGCAGTGCGGGACAGGGAAGGGGCTACGAGCAGTACTTC
TRBV19	-	TRBJ2-2	-	CASRGQANTGELFF	TGTGCCAGTAGAGGACAAGCGAACACCGGGGAGCTGTTTTTT
TRBV3-1/TRBV3-2	TRBD1	TRBJ2-7	once	CASTSGTVYEQYF	TGTGCCAGCACCTCCGGGACAGTCTACGAGCAGTACTTC
TRBV27	-	TRBJ1-1	-	CASSLFTGSVNTEAFF	TGTGCCAGCAGTTTGTTTACAGGGTCGGTGAACACTGAAGCTTTCTTT
TRBV4-2	TRBD1	TRBJ2-7	-	CASSSDRGLTYEQYF	TGTGCCAGCAGCTCTGACAGGGGGCTCACCTACGAGCAGTACTTC